This is a list of T cell receptor beta chains from one sample in a study of CD8 T cells in ankylosing spondylitis. One entry per CDR3 protein results from TCRdb running MiXCR on the 5' RACE reads. Of 130,000 or so distinct CDR3 sequences listed, more than 15% are singletons. Specimen: blood, either unsorted or a sorted T cell fraction (not recorded which). These receptors were obtained from a male donor with ankylosing spondylitis. Each CDR3 is given with its conserved first and last residue.

TRBV6-1,CASSLTRPYTDTQYF
TRBV12-3/TRBV12-4,CASSLIDSPTDTQYF
TRBV27,CASCSHLRETQYF
TRBV20-1,CSVPGGIRYEQYF
TRBV19,CASSIFMGQEYYTF
TRBV3-1,CASSPSGRASNEQFF
TRBV7-3,CASSLRVLRYEQYF
TRBV9,CASSVEGTGELFF
TRBV27,CASSFVGRIEDGELFF
TRBV5-1,CASSLAPYADTQYF
TRBV20-1,CSAGGANTGELFF
TRBV5-1,CASSLAGGVNSYNEQFF
TRBV6-1,CASGWSYDTEAFF
TRBV2,CASRDRGTSYEQYF
TRBV25-1,CASSEYIGKYTGELFF
TRBV28,CASSKQFGTVQETQYF
TRBV28,CASSHRGLVQPQHF
TRBV27,CASGQGPYEQYF
TRBV11-2,CASSLGGSGSLYEQYF
TRBV5-1,CASRRQGTYEQYF
TRBV20-1,CSARERGTSLSWQFF
TRBV7-2,CASSSTTSGRFRNIQYF
TRBV7-8,CASSSRMNTEAFF
TRBV6-5,CASSSSRIGQETQYF
TRBV20-1,CRAGWWRDSYEQYF
TRBV28,CASSRDSYGYTF
TRBV20-1,CSALDSELETQYF
TRBV7-9,CASSPTGGAGIYEQYF
TRBV20-1,CSASNRSQAYNEQFF
TRBV20-1,CSAGLGVRSEQYF
TRBV27,CASSLVLGSGPLHF
TRBV11-1,CASGALGHYEQYF
TRBV5-1,CASSDWGQVNTGELFF